These T cell receptor beta chains were read from a single sample in a study of T cells in Graves' hyperthyroidism and ophthalmopathy. TCRdb fed the multiplex PCR reads into MiXCR, producing one record per CDR3 protein. Of about 530,000 distinct CDR3 sequences in the sample, 17% were seen once. The sample was blood. The receptors here all came from a young woman with Graves' ophthalmopathy. The CDR3 runs from the conserved cysteine through the conserved F or W. The D gene is left open where the match is weak. Clone size is shown for a subset of rows, as once, few, many or a class of expanded clone.

j_call	v_call	clone_size	d_call	cdr3_nt	cdr3_aa
TRBJ1-6	TRBV6-1	few	TRBD1	TGTGCCAGTAGACCACCCGGGACAGAGAATTCACCCCTCCACTTT	CASRPPGTENSPLHF
TRBJ2-7	TRBV4-1	NA	NA	TGCGCCAGCAGCCACACAGATTCCTACGAGCAGTACTTC	CASSHTDSYEQYF
TRBJ1-1	TRBV7-3	many	NA	TGTGCCAGCAGTTGGGGAATGAACACTGAAGCTTTCTTT	CASSWGMNTEAFF
TRBJ1-6	TRBV20-1	many	TRBD1	TGCAGTGCTAGCACGGACAGGAGGGGATATAATTCACCCCTCCACTTT	CSASTDRRGYNSPLHF
TRBJ1-1	TRBV30	few	NA	TGTGCCTGGACCGCGGGGGGGTCTCAGTCCACTGAAGCTTTCTTT	CAWTAGGSQSTEAFF
TRBJ2-1	TRBV7-3	few	TRBD2	TGTGCCAGCAGCCCCTTAGCGGGAGTGAGCTACAATGAGCAGTTCTTC	CASSPLAGVSYNEQFF
TRBJ2-3	TRBV6-2/TRBV6-3	many	TRBD2	TGTGCCAGCAGTTACTCGACTAGCGGGATCACAGATACGCAGTATTTT	CASSYSTSGITDTQYF
TRBJ1-2	TRBV27	many	TRBD1	TGTGCCAGCAGCCTGACAGGGGTAGACTATGGCTACACCTTC	CASSLTGVDYGYTF
TRBJ1-5	TRBV30	many	NA	TGTGCCTGGAGTGAGAAGGGGCCTCAGCCCCAGCATTTT	CAWSEKGPQPQHF
TRBJ2-5	TRBV11-2	many	TRBD2	TGTGCCAGCAGCTGGGGAGGGAGCCCCGAGACCCAGTACTTC	CASSWGGSPETQYF
TRBJ1-3	TRBV20-1	NA	NA	TGCAGTGCTACGGCGCAGAAGAGCTCTGGAAACACCATATATTTT	CSATAQKSSGNTIYF
TRBJ1-4	TRBV5-8	NA	TRBD1	TGTGCCAGCAGCCTCGGGGGACAGCCCTATGAAAAACTGTTTTTT	CASSLGGQPYEKLFF
TRBJ2-7	TRBV9	NA	NA	TGTGCCAGCAGCGTAGGGGCTAGCGACACCTACGAGCAGTACTTC	CASSVGASDTYEQYF
TRBJ2-2	TRBV16	few	NA	TGTGCCAGCAGCCAATCTGGGGGAGCCGGGGAGCTGTTTTTT	CASSQSGGAGELFF
TRBJ2-7	TRBV29-1	many	NA	TGCAGCGTTCGGGGGGCGGGCTTGGAAACCTACGAGCAGTACTTC	CSVRGAGLETYEQYF
TRBJ2-1	TRBV6-1	few	TRBD1	TGTGCCAGCAGTGGGACAGGGGCTATGTACAATGAGCAGTTCTTC	CASSGTGAMYNEQFF
TRBJ1-3	TRBV2	many	NA	TGTGCCAGCAGTGAATCCGGGTCATTTCATTCTGGAAACACCATATATTTT	CASSESGSFHSGNTIYF
TRBJ2-2	TRBV5-1	many	NA	TGCGCCAGCAGCTTGGAAGGATCCGGGGAGCTGTTTTTT	CASSLEGSGELFF
TRBJ2-7	TRBV7-2	many	NA	TGTGCCAGCAGCTTAGTACCGGACAGATTCTACGAGCAGTACTTC	CASSLVPDRFYEQYF
TRBJ1-5	TRBV2	many	NA	TGTGCCAGCAGTGAACGGCAGACTAGCAATCAGCCCCAGCATTTT	CASSERQTSNQPQHF
TRBJ2-6	TRBV19	NA	TRBD1	TGTGCCAGCACGACAGGGGCTGGGGCCAACGTCCTGACTTTC	CASTTGAGANVLTF
TRBJ2-1	TRBV7-2	NA	NA	TGTGCCAGCAGCTTAGTCGGGGGAACAGATAATCACAATGAGCAGTTCTTC	CASSLVGGTDNHNEQFF
TRBJ2-1	TRBV5-5	many	NA	TGTGCCAGCAGCTTGGTAGCCTACAATGAGCAGTTCTTC	CASSLVAYNEQFF
TRBJ2-1	TRBV9	NA	NA	TGTGCCAGCAGCGGAGGATCAGTATCCTACAATGAGCAGTTCTTC	CASSGGSVSYNEQFF
TRBJ2-1	TRBV29-1	few	NA	TGCAGCGTTGAAGGGGCAGCGGAACGGTTCTTC	CSVEGAAERFF
TRBJ1-2	TRBV20-1	few	TRBD1	TGCAGTGCCTTGGACAGGGGGAAGGAGGGCTACACCTTC	CSALDRGKEGYTF
TRBJ2-1	TRBV5-8	many	TRBD1	TGTGCCAGCAGCTTAGGGACAGGGGGGTACAATGAGCAGTTCTTC	CASSLGTGGYNEQFF
TRBJ1-1	TRBV5-4	NA	NA	TGTGCCAGCAGCTTCGGTGGGATCCCTGAAGCTTTCTTT	CASSFGGIPEAFF
TRBJ1-4	TRBV11-3	NA	TRBD1	TGTGCCAGCAGCTCGGGGACAGAAGATAATGAAAAACTGTTTTTT	CASSSGTEDNEKLFF
TRBJ1-1	TRBV6-5	NA	TRBD1	TGTGCCAGCAGTTACAGACAGGGAAGGACTGAAGCTTTCTTT	CASSYRQGRTEAFF
TRBJ1-2	TRBV28	NA	NA	TGTGCCAGCAGCTCTCAGTCAGGGTACTATGGCTACACCTTC	CASSSQSGYYGYTF
TRBJ1-2	TRBV5-1	few	TRBD1	TGCGCCAGCAGCTATTTACCCTCGGCCAGGGGGCTTGGCTACACCTTC	CASSYLPSARGLGYTF
TRBJ2-1	TRBV3-1	NA	TRBD2	TGTGCCAGCAGCCCCGGTAGCGGGGGGTCCGACGGCTACAATGAGCAGTTCTTC	CASSPGSGGSDGYNEQFF
TRBJ1-4	TRBV10-2	NA	NA	TGCGCCAGACCCCCCCGGACTAATGAAAAACTGTTTTTT	CARPPRTNEKLFF
TRBJ2-2	TRBV5-6	NA	NA	TGTGCCAGCAGCTTTCTAGTGACCGGGCTCACCGGGGAGCTGTTTTTT	CASSFLVTGLTGELFF
TRBJ1-2	TRBV7-3	many	TRBD1	TGTGCCAGCAGCTCTCCGACAGGGGACGGCTACACCTTC	CASSSPTGDGYTF
TRBJ2-2	TRBV7-9	NA	NA	TGTGCCAGCAGCTTTTCGAACTCAGGGGTCAGGACCGGGGAGCTGTTTTTT	CASSFSNSGVRTGELFF
TRBJ1-2	TRBV24-1	few	TRBD1	TGTGCCACCAGTACGTCCGGACAGGGCTATGGCTACACCTTC	CATSTSGQGYGYTF
TRBJ1-1	TRBV11-2	many	TRBD1	TGTGCCAGCAGCATACCACAGGGGGCTTACACTGAAGCTTTCTTT	CASSIPQGAYTEAFF
TRBJ1-1	TRBV2	many	NA	TGTGCCAGCAGTGGCTACAGGGTTTTCGATGTCGAAGCTTTCTTT	CASSGYRVFDVEAFF
TRBJ1-2	TRBV30	many	TRBD1	TGTGCCTACACGACAGGGAGAGGAAACTATGGCTACACCTTC	CAYTTGRGNYGYTF
TRBJ1-2	TRBV4-1	once	TRBD1	TGCGCCAGCAGCCAAGGATTGAGGGGGCGCGATGGCTACACCTTC	CASSQGLRGRDGYTF